Sequencing of this TCR beta chain was carried out in a study of blood T cell repertoires in COVID-19. Overall study context: Samples representing acute and convalescent COVID-19 were sourced from the United States, Italy and Spain. PBMCs, B-cell-depleted T cells, or T cells were the source of the cDNA or gDNA that made up the material.

Original methodology: It was from reference gene primer amplification that nucleated cell counts were estimated. Generated by immunoSEQ multiplex PCR, the TCRdb table keeps only in-frame clones and is missing some. V and J calls and clone size come straight from that table; D and trimming were deduced from the DNA. The table shows roughly 72,000 clones, with 88% occurring only once. This CDR3 comprises 13 residues. Trimming took 4 bases from V and 7 from J, leaving 14 bases between them. CDR1 and CDR2 (germline): LNHDA, SQIVND (reference sequence). V usage is TRBV19 and J usage is TRBJ2-7, with D tentatively TRBD1 (6 bases). The sequence was obtained from a human donor in a cohort sampled during active COVID-19. Sequenced material: peripheral blood. This CDR3 reads CASSREDTGEQYF. CDR3 in DNA: TGTGCCAGTAGTAGAGAGGACACAGGGGAGCAGTACTTC.